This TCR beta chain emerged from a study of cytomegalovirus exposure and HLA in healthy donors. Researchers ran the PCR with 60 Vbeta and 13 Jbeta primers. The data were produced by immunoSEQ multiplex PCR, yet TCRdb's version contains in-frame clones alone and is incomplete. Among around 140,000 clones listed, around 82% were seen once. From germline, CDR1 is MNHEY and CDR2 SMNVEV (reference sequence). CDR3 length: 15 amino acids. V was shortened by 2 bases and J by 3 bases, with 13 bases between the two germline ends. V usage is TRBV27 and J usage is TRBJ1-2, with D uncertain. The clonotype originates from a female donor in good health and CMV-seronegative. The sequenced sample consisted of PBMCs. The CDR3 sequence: CASSLKAPGYYGYTF. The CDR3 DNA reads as TGTGCCAGCAGTTTAAAAGCCCCAGGTTACTATGGCTACACCTTC.